This TCR beta chain is from a study of blood T cell repertoires in COVID-19. Study context: The analysed material was cDNA or gDNA that came from T cells, B-cell-depleted T cells, or PBMCs.

The protocol was immunoSEQ multiplex PCR, while the TCRdb copy is restricted to in-frame clones and leaves out a portion. The sample has about 350,000 clones; 87% are singletons. The germline V gene encodes CDR1 KGHSH and CDR2 LQKENI. V was trimmed by 6 bases and J by 4 bases, leaving 7 bases between them. The CDR3 is 12 residues long. The clonotype originates from a woman in her 30s who had recovered from COVID-19. Sequenced material: PBMCs or T cells enriched from blood (not recorded which). The chain combines TRBV18 with TRBJ1-5; D gene ambiguous. The CDR3 DNA reads TGTGCCAGCTCGACCGGGAATCAGCCCCAGCATTTT. This encodes CASSTGNQPQHF.